These 8 T cell receptor beta chains came from one sample sequenced in a study of blood T cells in healthy people across ages. Primers used in a second PCR of roughly 7 to 12 cycles were a sample-barcoded 5' primer and a J-beta primer mix. TCRdb called the 5' RACE reads again in MiXCR, with one record for every CDR3 protein. The sample lists approximately 1,700,000 distinct CDR3 sequences, about two fifths occurring once. Sequenced input: blood. The receptor source for this set is a human donor in good health.

In this sample, this clonotype turned up a few times. The chain links TRBV6-6 to TRBJ2-4, with D unresolved. CDR1 and CDR2 (germline): MNHNY, SVGAGI (reference sequence). V was trimmed by 7 bases and J by 0 bases, leaving 7 bases between them. The CDR3 is 13 amino acids. DNA of the CDR3: TGTGCCAGCAAGGCCCTAGCCAAAAACATTCAGTACTTC. Translation gives CASKALAKNIQYF.

This chain connects TRBV6-5 to TRBJ1-2, with D perhaps matching TRBD1 (6 bases). The CDR3 length is 12 residues. With 8 bases removed from V and 6 bases from J, the gap between germline ends came to 13 bases. Germline V CDR1 and CDR2: MNHEY, SVGAGI. The CDR3 sequence: CASAGVPHGYTF. The DNA of the CDR3 is TGTGCCAGCGCAGGGGTTCCCCATGGCTACACCTTC.

This chain joins TRBV5-1 and TRBJ1-4; D ambiguous. The germline V and J ends were trimmed by 3 bases and 8 bases, with 17 bases remaining between them. CDR1 SGHRS and CDR2 YFSETQ come from the germline V gene. The CDR3 is made up of 15 amino acids. CDR3 bases: TGCGCCAGCAGCTCGGAAGGCGGTTTGAAGGAAAAACTGTTTTTT. Protein product: CASSSEGGLKEKLFF.

V is TRBV20-1 and J is TRBJ2-1; 8 bases are a match to TRBD2. CDR3 size: 15 residues. The trim removed 6 bases at V and 5 bases at J, leaving 12 bases unmatched. Germline CDR1 DFQATT, CDR2 SNEGSKA (reference sequence). CDR3 amino acids: CSAYSSGGPNNEQFF. CDR3 nucleotide sequence: TGCAGTGCCTATTCGAGCGGGGGCCCCAACAATGAGCAGTTCTTC.

The rearrangement joins TRBV7-2 to TRBJ1-2, with D perhaps TRBD1 (5 bases). V shed 3 bases and J shed 5 bases, with 13 bases lying between them. The CDR3 extends over 14 amino acids. Germline V gene sequence: CDR1 SGHTA, CDR2 FQGNSA. The CDR3 DNA reads TGTGCCAGCAGCTTTACTCAGGGCCGGTATGGCTACACCTTC. It specifies CASSFTQGRYGYTF.

The CDR3 protein is CASSLGYTESYGYTF. The CDR3 DNA follows: TGTGCCAGCAGCTTAGGGTATACAGAAAGCTATGGCTACACCTTC. J is TRBJ1-2 and V is TRBV7-8; no definite D call. This CDR3 is built from 15 residues. Germline V gene data show CDR1 as SGHVS and CDR2 as FQNEAQ. V was clipped by 1 base and J by 4 bases, with 13 bases between them. The whole variable domain, filled in from reference TRBV7-8 and TRBJ1-2, reads GAGVSQSPRYKVAKRGQDVALRCDPISGHVSLFWYQQALGQGPEFLTYFQNEAQLDKSGLPSDRFFAERPEGSVSTLKIQRTQQEDSAVYLCASSLGYTESYGYTFGSGTRLTVV.

The chain employs TRBV4-3 and TRBJ1-2; D perhaps matches TRBD1 (5 bases). The length of the CDR3 is 13 residues. Trimming removed 3 bases at V and 8 bases at J, with 13 bases between. The germline V gene has CDR1 LGHNA and CDR2 YSLEER. CDR3 protein: CASSQGRVAGYTF. CDR3 in DNA: TGCGCCAGCAGCCAGGGCAGGGTAGCAGGCTACACCTTC.

The V gene is TRBV12-3 or TRBV12-4, the J gene TRBJ1-2; D not certain. V lost 6 bases, J lost 7 bases, and 12 bases lay in between. This CDR3 has 12 amino acids. The CDR3 region is CASSPTVVGYTF. CDR3 nucleotides: TGTGCCAGCAGCCCCACCGTCGTTGGCTACACCTTC.